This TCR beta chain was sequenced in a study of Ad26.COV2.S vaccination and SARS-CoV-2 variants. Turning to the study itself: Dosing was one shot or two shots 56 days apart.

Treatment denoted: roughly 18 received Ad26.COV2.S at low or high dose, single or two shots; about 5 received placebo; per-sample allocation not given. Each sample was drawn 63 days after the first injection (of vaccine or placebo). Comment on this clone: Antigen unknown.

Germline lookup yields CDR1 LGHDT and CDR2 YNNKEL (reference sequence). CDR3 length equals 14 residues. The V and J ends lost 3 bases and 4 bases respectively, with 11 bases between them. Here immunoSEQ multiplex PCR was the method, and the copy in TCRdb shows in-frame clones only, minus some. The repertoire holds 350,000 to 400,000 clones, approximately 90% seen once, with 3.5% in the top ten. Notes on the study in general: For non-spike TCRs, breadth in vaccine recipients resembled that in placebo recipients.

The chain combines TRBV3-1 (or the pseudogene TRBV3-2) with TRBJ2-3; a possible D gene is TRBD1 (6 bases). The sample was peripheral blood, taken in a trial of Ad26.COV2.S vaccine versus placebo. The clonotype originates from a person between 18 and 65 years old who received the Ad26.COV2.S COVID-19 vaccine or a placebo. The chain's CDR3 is CASSQNPGADTQYF. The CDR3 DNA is TGTGCCAGCAGCCAGAACCCAGGGGCAGATACGCAGTATTTT.